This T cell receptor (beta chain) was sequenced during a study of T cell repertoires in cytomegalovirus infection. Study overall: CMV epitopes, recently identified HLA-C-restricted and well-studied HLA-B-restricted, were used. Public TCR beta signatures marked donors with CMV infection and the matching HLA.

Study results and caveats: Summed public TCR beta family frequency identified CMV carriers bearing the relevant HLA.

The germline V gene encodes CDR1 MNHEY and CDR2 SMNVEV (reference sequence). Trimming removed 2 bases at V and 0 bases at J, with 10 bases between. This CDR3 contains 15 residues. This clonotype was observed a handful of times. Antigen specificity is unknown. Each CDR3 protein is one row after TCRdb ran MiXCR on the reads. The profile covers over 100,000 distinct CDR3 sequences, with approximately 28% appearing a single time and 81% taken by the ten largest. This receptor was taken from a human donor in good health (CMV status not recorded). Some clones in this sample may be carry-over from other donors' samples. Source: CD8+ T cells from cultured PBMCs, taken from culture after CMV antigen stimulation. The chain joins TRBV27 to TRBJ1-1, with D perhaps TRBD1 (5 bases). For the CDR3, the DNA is TGTGCCAGCAGTTTAGGGGCAGTCCTGAACACTGAAGCTTTCTTT. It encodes CASSLGAVLNTEAFF.